Sequencing of this T cell receptor (beta chain) was carried out in a study of circulating CD8 cells and anti-PD-1 response in melanoma. Study-level points and caveats: Tumor reactivity was tested by peptide assays on expanded sorted subsets. Published repertoire comparisons used only baseline and M1 samples. Patients included both untreated and previously treated individuals.

Each library started from about 15 ng of total RNA using the QIAseq Immune Repertoire TCR panel. MiXCR, run by TCRdb on the reads, gives a single entry per CDR3 protein. The repertoire has approximately 2,000 distinct CDR3 sequences, 6.5% to 9% of them found once; the top ten carry about 8.8%. The ends were cut back, 6 bases at V and 6 bases at J, with 5 bases in the middle. This CDR3 has 10 amino acids. By share of the sample, this clonotype is medium-sized. The antigen is unknown. Sorting of live CD3+CD8+TCRalphabeta+ cells by PD-1 and/or TIGIT gave four subsets. V gene TRBV12-3 or TRBV12-4 combines with J gene TRBJ1-1, with D unresolved. The origin of this receptor is a human donor with melanoma. This sample comprised CD8+ T cells from PBMCs, obtained at baseline or after one month of anti-PD-1 therapy (not recorded which). The CDR3 nucleotides are TGTGCCAGCAGAACTTCTGAAGCTTTCTTT. Its translation is CASRTSEAFF.